Described below is a single T cell receptor (beta chain) sequence and its context. Sequencing was performed with immunoSEQ multiplex PCR; in TCRdb, only in-frame clones are kept and a portion is missing. The sample has some 150,000 clones, approximately 86% seen once. The entry originates in a study of blood T cell repertoires in COVID-19. Germline CDR1 SGDLS, CDR2 YYNGEE. The V and J ends lost 0 bases and 0 bases respectively, with 10 bases between them. The CDR3 has 15 amino acids. The gene calls are TRBV9 and TRBJ2-7, with no clear D. The TCR sequence derives from a man between 65 and 85 years old with acute or convalescent COVID-19. The sequenced material came from peripheral blood. The CDR3 sequence is CASSVGPQSSYEQYF. DNA of the CDR3: TGTGCCAGCAGCGTAGGGCCCCAAAGCTCCTACGAGCAGTACTTC.